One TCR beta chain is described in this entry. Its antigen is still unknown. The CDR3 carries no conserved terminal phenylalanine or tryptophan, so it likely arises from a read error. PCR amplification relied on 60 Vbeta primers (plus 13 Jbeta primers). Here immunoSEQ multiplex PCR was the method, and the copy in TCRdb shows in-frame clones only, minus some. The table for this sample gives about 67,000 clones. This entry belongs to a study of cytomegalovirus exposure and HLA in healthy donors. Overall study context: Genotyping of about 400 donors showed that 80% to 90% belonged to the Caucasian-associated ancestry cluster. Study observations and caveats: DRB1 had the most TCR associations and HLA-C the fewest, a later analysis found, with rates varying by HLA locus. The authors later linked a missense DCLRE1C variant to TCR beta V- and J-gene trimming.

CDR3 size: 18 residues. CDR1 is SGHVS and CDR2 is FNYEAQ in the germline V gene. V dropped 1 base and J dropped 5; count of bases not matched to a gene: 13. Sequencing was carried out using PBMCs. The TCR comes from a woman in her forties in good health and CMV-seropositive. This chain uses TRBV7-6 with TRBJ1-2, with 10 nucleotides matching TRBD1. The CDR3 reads CASSLVVDRGSDWYGYTL. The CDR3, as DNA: TGTGCCAGCAGCTTAGTTGTGGACAGGGGGTCCGATTGGTATGGCTACACCCTC.